The TCR beta chain under discussion was sequenced for a study of cytomegalovirus exposure and HLA in healthy donors. At the level of the study: When 300 to 500 donors were genotyped, about 80% of them were found to fall in the Caucasian-associated ancestry cluster.

A multiplex PCR was run with 60 Vbeta primers and 13 Jbeta primers. Sequenced by immunoSEQ multiplex PCR; TCRdb stores in-frame clones only, minus some. This sample contains tens of thousands of clones. The CDR3 covers 15 residues. The germline CDR1 and CDR2 sequences are SQVTM and ANQGSEA. The V segment lost 5 bases and the J segment 4 bases; nucleotides outside the gene matches: 13. As concerns this clone: The target antigen is unknown.

Findings of the study overall: Among TCR beta chains of equal frequency, HLA-associated ones were more clonally expanded in a later analysis. The productive fraction for most TCR beta V segments was about 90% or about 30% in an earlier analysis.

The sample consisted of PBMCs. The J gene is TRBJ2-7, the V gene TRBV29-1; 8 nucleotides agree with TRBD1. The clonotype was recovered from a female donor in good health and CMV-seropositive. This CDR3 reads CSVSTIPGQAYEQYF. CDR3 nucleotide sequence: TGCAGCGTTTCAACCATCCCGGGACAGGCTTACGAGCAGTACTTC.